This entry describes one T cell receptor (beta chain). Antigen: not known. PCR involved 60 Vbeta and 13 Jbeta primers. TCRdb's copy holds only in-frame clones and misses some; the assay was immunoSEQ multiplex PCR. The profile covers 150,000 to 200,000 clones, with roughly 80% appearing a single time and about 3.1% taken by the ten largest. The sample originates from a study of cytomegalovirus exposure and HLA in healthy donors. Study observations and caveats: Sequencing likely generated an artifact that appeared as a cluster of highly shared sequence variants. Most subjects' HLA-A and HLA-B alleles were reportedly predicted from TCR beta sequences.

Germline V gene lookup returns CDR1 SNHLY and CDR2 FYNNEI. This CDR3 comprises 15 residues. V was shortened by 4 bases and J by 5 bases, with 15 bases between the two germline ends. The sequenced sample consisted of PBMCs. The receptor's source is a female donor in good health and CMV-seronegative. The chain recombines TRBV2 with TRBJ1-5, with D uncertain. The CDR3 loop is CASSGSGGNYQPQHF. The CDR3 DNA reads as TGTGCCAGCAGTGGTTCTGGAGGGAATTATCAGCCCCAGCATTTT.